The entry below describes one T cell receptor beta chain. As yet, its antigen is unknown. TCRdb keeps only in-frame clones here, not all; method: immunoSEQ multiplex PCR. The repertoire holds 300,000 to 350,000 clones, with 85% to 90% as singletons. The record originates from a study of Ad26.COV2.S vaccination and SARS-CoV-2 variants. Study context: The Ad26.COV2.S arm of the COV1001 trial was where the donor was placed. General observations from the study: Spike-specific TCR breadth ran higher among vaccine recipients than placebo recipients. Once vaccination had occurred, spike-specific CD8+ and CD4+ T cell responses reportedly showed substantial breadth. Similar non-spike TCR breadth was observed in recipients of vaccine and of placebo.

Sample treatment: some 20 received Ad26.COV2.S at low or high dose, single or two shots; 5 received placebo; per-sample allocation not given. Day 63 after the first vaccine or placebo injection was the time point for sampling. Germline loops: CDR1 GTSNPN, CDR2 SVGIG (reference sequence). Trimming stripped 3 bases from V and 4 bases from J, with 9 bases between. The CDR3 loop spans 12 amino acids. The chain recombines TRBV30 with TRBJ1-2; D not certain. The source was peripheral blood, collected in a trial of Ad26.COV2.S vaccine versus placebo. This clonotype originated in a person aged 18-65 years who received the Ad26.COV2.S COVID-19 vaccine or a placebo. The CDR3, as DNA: TGTGCCTGGAGATTCCGTTCCTATGGCTACACCTTC. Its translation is CAWRFRSYGYTF.